This TCR beta chain was sequenced in a study of T cell responses to AZD1222 COVID-19 vaccine. Overall study findings and caveats: Reportedly, nearly half the spike-specific TCRs target unmutated variant regions. Seropositivity was recorded at baseline in only a handful of AZD1222 recipients. Donors were largely white British and mainly female; clonal diversity was possibly underestimated. Repertoire collection took place solely once the T cell response had peaked.

Libraries were prepared by immunoSEQ multiplex PCR; TCRdb keeps only in-frame clonotypes and omits some of them. The sample includes approximately 120,000 clones, roughly 90% of them seen just once. On this clone itself: Antigen: not known.

Germline CDR1 SGHTA, CDR2 FQGTGA. The CDR3 covers 14 residues. V was cut by 5 bases and J by 2 bases, with 12 bases left in between. The chain combines TRBV7-3 with TRBJ1-2, with a tentative D call TRBD1 (6 bases). The sample consisted of peripheral blood, taken on day 0 of AZD1222 vaccination. The receptor's source is an adult in good health. CDR3 bases: TGTGCCAGCAGCGCCGAGCAGGGGAACTATGGCTACACCTTC. It translates to CASSAEQGNYGYTF.